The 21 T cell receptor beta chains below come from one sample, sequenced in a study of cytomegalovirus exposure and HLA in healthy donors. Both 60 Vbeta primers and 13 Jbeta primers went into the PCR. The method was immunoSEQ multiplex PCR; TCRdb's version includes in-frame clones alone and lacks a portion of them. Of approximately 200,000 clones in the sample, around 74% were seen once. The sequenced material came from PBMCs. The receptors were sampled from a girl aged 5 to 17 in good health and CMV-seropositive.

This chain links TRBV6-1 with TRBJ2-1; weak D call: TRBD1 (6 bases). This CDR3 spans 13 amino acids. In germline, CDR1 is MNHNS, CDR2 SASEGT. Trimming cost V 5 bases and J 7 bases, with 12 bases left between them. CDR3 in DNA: TGTGCCAGCAGTTTAATTCAGGGGAATGAGCAGTTCTTC. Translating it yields CASSLIQGNEQFF.

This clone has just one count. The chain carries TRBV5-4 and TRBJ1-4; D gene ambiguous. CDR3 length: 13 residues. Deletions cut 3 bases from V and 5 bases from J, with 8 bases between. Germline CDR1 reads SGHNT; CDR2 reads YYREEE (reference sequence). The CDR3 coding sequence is TGTGCCAGCAGCTCGGGAGTAAATGAAAAACTGTTTTTT. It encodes CASSSGVNEKLFF.

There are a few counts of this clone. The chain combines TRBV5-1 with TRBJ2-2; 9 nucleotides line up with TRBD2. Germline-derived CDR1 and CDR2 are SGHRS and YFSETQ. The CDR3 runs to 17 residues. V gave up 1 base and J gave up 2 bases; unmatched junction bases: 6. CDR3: CASSLRGGARNTGELFF. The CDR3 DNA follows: TGCGCCAGCAGCTTGCGCGGGGGGGCCCGTAACACCGGGGAGCTGTTTTTT.

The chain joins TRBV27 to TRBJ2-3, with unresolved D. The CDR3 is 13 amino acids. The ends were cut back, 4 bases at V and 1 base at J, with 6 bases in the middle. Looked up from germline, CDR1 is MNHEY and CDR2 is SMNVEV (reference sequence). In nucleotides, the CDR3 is TGTGCCAGCAGTTCTCTTCGCACAGATACGCAGTATTTT. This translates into CASSSLRTDTQYF.

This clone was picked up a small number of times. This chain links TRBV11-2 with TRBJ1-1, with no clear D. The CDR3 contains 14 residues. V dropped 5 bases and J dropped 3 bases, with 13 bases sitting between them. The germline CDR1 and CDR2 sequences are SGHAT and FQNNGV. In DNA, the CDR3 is TGTGCCAGCAGCACCCGAAGAGGGCACACTGAAGCTTTCTTT. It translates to CASSTRRGHTEAFF.

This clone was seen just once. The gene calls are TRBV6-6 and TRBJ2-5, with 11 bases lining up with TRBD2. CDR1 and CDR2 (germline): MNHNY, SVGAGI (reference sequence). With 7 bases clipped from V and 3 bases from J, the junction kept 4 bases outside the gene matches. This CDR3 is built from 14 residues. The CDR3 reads CASKVAGGKETQYF. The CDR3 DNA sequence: TGTGCCAGCAAAGTAGCGGGGGGGAAAGAGACCCAGTACTTC.

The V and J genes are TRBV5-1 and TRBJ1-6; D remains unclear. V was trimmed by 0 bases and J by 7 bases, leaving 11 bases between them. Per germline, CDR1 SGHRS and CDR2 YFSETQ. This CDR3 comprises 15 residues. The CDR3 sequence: CASSLDGGWNSPLHF. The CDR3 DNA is TGCGCCAGCAGCTTGGACGGCGGGTGGAATTCACCCCTCCACTTT.

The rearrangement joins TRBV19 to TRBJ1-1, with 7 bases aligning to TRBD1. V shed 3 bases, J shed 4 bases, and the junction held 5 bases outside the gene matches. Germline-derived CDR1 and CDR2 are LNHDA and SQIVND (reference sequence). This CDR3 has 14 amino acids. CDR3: CASSITGVGTEAFF. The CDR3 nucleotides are TGTGCCAGTAGTATTACAGGGGTGGGCACTGAAGCTTTCTTT.

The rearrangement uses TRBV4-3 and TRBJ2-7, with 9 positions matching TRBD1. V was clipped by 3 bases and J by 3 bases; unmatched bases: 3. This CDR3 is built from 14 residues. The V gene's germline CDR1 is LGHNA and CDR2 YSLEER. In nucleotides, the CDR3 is TGCGCCAGCAGCCAGGGACAGGGCCTCTACGAGCAGTACTTC. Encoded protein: CASSQGQGLYEQYF.

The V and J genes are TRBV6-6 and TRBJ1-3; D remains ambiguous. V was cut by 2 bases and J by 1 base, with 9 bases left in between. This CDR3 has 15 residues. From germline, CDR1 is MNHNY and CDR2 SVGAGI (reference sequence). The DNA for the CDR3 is TGTGCCAGCAGTTACCTTCCCTTTTCTGGAAACACCATATATTTT. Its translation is CASSYLPFSGNTIYF.

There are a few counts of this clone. CDR3 sequence: CASSRTISGGAAGELFF. In nucleotides, the CDR3 is TGCGCCAGCAGCCGCACCATTAGCGGGGGGGCGGCCGGGGAGCTGTTTTTT. The chain is built from TRBV4-3 and TRBJ2-2; 11 bases map to TRBD2. Germline lookup yields CDR1 LGHNA and CDR2 YSLEER. There are 17 residues in the CDR3. Losses at the gene ends were 4 bases for V and 6 bases for J; bases not matched to a gene: 10.

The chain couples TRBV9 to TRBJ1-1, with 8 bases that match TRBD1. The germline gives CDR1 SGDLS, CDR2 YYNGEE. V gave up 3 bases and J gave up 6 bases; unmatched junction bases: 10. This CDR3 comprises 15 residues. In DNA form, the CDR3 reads TGTGCCAGCAGCGCGAGCCCAGGGACAGGAGCTGAAGCTTTCTTT. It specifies CASSASPGTGAEAFF.

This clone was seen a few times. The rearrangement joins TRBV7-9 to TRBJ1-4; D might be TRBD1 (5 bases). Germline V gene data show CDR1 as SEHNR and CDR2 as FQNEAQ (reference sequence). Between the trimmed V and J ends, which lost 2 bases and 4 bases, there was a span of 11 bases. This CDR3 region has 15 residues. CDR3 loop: CASSLNPQGNEKLFF. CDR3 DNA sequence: TGTGCCAGCAGCTTAAATCCGCAGGGTAATGAAAAACTGTTTTTT.

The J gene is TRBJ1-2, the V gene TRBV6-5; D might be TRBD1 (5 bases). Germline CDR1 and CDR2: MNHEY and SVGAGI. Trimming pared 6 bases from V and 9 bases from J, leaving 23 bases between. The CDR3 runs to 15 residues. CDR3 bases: TGTGCCAGCAGACCTTCTCGACAGAGTGGGCTTAGCTACACCTTC. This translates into CASRPSRQSGLSYTF.

The DNA for the CDR3 is TGTGCCAGCGGGGGACAGGGGGCTTATGGCTACACCTTC. Translating it yields CASGGQGAYGYTF. This rearrangement joins TRBV28 to TRBJ1-2; TRBD1 matches 12 bases. With V trimmed by 8 bases and J by 5 bases, 3 bases remained unmatched. The CDR3 has 13 residues. Per germline, CDR1 MDHEN and CDR2 SYDVKM.

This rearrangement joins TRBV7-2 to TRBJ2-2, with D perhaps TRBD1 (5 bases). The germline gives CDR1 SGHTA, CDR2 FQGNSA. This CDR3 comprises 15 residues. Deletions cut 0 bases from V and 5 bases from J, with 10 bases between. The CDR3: CASSLAAGRTGELFF. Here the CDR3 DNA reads TGTGCCAGCAGCTTAGCCGCAGGGCGAACCGGGGAGCTGTTTTTT.

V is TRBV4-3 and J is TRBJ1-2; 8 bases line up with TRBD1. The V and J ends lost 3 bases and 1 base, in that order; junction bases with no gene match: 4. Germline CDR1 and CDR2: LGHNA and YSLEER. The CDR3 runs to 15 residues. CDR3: CASSQGTGVNYGYTF. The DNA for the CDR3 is TGCGCCAGCAGCCAGGGGACAGGTGTTAACTATGGCTACACCTTC.

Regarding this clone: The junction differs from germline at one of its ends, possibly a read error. The CDR3 DNA reads TGTGCCAGCAGCGAATCGGGAGGTGAAGCTTTCTTT. It yields the protein CASSESGGEAFF. The chain recombines TRBV25-1 with TRBJ1-1, with D unclear. The CDR3 totals 12 residues. The germline gives CDR1 MGHDK, CDR2 SYGVNS.

CDR3 DNA sequence: TGTGCCAGCAGCTTGTTCAGGTTTGGGTATGGCTACACCTTC. Translated: CASSLFRFGYGYTF. The V call is TRBV5-4, the J call TRBJ1-2; no reliable D call. Germline assignment: CDR1 SGHNT and CDR2 YYREEE (reference sequence). This CDR3 is 14 amino acids long. The V gene lost 1 base and the J gene lost 5 bases, with 12 bases spanning the gap.

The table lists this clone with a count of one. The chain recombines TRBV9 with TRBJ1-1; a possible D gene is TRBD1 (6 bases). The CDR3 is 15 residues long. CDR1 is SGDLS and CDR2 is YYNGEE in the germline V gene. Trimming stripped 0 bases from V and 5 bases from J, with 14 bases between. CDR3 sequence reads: CASSVAGQGITEAFF. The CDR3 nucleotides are TGTGCCAGCAGCGTAGCTGGCCAGGGGATAACTGAAGCTTTCTTT.

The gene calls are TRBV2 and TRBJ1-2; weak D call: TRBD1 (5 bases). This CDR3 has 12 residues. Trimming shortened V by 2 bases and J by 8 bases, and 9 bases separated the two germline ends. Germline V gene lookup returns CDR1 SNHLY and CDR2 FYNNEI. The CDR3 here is CASSERGGGYTF. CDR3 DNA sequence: TGTGCCAGCAGTGAAAGGGGCGGCGGCTACACCTTC.